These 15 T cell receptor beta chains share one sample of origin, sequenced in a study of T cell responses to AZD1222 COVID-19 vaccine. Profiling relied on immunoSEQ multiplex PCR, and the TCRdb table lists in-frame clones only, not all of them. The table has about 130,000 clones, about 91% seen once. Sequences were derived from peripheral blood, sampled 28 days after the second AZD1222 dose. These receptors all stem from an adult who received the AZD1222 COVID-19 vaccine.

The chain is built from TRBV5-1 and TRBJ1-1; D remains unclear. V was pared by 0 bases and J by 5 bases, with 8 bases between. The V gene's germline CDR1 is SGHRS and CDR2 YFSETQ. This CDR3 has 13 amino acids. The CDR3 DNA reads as TGCGCCAGCAGCTTGGAAGGAGGGACTGAAGCTTTCTTT. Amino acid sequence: CASSLEGGTEAFF.

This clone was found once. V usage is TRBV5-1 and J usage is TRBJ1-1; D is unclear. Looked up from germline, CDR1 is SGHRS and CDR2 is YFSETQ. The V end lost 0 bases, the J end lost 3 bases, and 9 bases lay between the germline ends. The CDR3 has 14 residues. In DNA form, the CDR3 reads TGCGCCAGCAGCTTGGGGTTGGAGTACACTGAAGCTTTCTTT. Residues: CASSLGLEYTEAFF.

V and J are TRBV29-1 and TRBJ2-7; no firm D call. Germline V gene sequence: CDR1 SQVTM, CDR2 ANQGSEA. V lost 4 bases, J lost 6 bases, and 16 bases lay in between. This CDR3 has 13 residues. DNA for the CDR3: TGCAGCGTTGTAAAGGGTGGTTCTTCCGAGCAGTACGTC. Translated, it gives CSVVKGGSSEQYV.

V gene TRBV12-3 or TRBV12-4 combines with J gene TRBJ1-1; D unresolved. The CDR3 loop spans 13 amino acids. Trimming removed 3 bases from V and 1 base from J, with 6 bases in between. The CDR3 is CASSFTENTEAFF. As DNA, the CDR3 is TGTGCCAGCAGTTTTACGGAGAACACTGAAGCTTTCTTT.

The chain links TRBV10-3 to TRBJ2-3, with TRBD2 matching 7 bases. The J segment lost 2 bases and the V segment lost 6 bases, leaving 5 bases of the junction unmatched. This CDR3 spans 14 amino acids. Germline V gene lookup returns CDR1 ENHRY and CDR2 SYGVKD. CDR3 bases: TGTGCCATCAGGGCAGCGGGGAACACAGATACGCAGTATTTT. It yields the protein CAIRAAGNTDTQYF.

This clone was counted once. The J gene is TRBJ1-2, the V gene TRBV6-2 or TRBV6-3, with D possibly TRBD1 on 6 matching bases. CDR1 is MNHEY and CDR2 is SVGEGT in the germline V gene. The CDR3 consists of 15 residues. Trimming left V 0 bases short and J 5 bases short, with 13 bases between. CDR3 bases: TGTGCCAGCAGTTACTCGACAGGCCCCCTATATGGCTACACCTTC. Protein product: CASSYSTGPLYGYTF.

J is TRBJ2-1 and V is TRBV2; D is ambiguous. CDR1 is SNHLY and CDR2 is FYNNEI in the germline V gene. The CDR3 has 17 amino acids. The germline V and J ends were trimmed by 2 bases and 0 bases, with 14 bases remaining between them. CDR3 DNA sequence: TGTGCCAGCAGTGAAAGGCAGACTTCCCTCTCCTACAATGAGCAGTTCTTC. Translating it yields CASSERQTSLSYNEQFF. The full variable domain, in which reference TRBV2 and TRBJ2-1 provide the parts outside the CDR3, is EPEVTQTPSHQVTQMGQEVILRCVPISNHLYFYWYRQILGQKVEFLVSFYNNEISEKSEIFDDQFSVERPDGSNFTLKIRSTKLEDSAMYFCASSERQTSLSYNEQFFGPGTRLTVL.

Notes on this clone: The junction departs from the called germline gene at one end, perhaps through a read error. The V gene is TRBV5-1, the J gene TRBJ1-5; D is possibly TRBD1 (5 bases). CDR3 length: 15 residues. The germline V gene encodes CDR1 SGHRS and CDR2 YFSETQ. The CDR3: CASSLIPGGYQLQHF. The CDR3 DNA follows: TGCGCCAGCAGCTTAATCCCCGGGGGTTATCAGCTCCAGCATTTT. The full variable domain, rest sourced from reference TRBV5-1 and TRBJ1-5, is KAGVTQTPRYLIKTRGQQVTLSCSPISGHRSVSWYQQTPGQGLQFLFEYFSETQRNKGNFPGRFSGRQFSNSRSEMNVSTLELGDSALYLCASSLIPGGYQLQHFGDGTRLSIL.

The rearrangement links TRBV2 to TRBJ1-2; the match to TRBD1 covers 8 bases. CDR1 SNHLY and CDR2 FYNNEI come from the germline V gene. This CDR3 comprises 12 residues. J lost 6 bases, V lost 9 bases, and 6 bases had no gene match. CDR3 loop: CASRQGSDGYTF. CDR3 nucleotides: TGTGCCAGTAGACAGGGGTCGGATGGCTACACCTTC.

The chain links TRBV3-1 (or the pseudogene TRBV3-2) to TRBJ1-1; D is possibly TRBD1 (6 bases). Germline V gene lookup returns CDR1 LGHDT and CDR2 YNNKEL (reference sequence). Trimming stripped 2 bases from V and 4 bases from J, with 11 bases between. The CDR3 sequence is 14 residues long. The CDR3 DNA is TGTGCCAGCAGCCAATCAGGGGTAGCCACTGAAGCTTTCTTT. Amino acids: CASSQSGVATEAFF.

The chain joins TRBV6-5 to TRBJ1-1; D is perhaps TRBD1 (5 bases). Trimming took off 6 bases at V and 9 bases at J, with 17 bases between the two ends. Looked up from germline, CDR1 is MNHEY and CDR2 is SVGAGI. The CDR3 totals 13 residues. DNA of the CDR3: TGTGCCAGCAGGGCGGGACCGGGCCAGCAAGCTTTCTTT. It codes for CASRAGPGQQAFF.

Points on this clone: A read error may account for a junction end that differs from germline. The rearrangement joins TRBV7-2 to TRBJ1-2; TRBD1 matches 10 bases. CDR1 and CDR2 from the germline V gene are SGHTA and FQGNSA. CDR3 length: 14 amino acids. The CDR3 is CASSLTGGAAGGFF. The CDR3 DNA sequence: TGTGCCAGCAGCTTGACAGGGGGCGCGGCCGGAGGATTCTTC.

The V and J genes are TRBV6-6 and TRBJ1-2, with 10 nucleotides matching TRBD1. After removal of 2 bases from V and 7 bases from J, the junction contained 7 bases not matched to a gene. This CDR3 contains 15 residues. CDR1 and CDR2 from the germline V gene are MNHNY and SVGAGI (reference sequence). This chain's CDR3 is CASSYPTTGGLGYTF. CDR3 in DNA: TGTGCCAGCAGTTACCCAACGACAGGGGGCCTTGGCTACACCTTC.

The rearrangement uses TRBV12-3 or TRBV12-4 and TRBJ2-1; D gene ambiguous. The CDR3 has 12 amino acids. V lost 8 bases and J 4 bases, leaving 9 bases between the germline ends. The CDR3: CASGSRYNEQFF. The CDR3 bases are TGTGCCAGCGGCAGTAGGTACAATGAGCAGTTCTTC.

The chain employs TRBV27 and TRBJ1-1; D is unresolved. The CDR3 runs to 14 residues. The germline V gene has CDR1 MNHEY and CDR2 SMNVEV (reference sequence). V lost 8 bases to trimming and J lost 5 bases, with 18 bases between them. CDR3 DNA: TGTGCCAGCTGTCGCGGTGGGCTGAGTACTGAAGCTTTCTTT. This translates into CASCRGGLSTEAFF.